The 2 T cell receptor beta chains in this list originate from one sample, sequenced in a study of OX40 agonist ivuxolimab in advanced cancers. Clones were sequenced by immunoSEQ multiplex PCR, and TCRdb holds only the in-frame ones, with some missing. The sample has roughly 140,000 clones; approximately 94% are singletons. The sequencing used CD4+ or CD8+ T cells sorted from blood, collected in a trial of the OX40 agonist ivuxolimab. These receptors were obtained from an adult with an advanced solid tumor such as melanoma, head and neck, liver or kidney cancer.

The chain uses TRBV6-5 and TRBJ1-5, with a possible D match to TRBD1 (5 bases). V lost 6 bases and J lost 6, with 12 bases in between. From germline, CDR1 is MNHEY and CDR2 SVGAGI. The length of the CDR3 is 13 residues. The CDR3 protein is CASRGGVLQPQHF. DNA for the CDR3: TGTGCCAGCAGGGGGGGGGTACTTCAGCCCCAGCATTTT.

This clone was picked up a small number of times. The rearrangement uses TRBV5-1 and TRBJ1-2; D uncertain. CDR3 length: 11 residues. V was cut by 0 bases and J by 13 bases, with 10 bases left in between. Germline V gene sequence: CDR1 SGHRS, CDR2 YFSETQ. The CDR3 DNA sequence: TGCGCCAGCAGCTTGGGACAATCGCCCACCTTC. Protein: CASSLGQSPTF.